A single T cell receptor beta chain is shown here with its context. Blood sampling took place at baseline, cycle 4 day 1, and cycle 7 day 1. The data originate from a study of OX40 agonist ivuxolimab in advanced cancers. As for the study in general: Dose-escalation patients' cancers were hepatocellular carcinoma, melanoma, renal cell or head and neck cancer. A male proportion of approximately 80% was recorded, with mean age around 60 years and range about 23 to 80.

Per the germline V gene, CDR1 is MDHEN and CDR2 is SYDVKM. V gave up 3 bases and J gave up 8 bases, with 19 bases separating them. This CDR3 has 16 amino acids. Method: immunoSEQ multiplex PCR; TCRdb's copy keeps in-frame clones and lacks some. The sample contains around 45,000 clones, approximately 83% of which appear only once. This rearrangement joins TRBV28 to TRBJ1-4; maybe TRBD1 (5 bases). This clonotype was obtained from an adult with an advanced solid tumor such as melanoma, head and neck, liver or kidney cancer. The starting material was CD4+ or CD8+ T cells sorted from blood, obtained in a trial of the OX40 agonist ivuxolimab. The CDR3 protein is CASSFTQGRGSEKLFF. The CDR3 region has the DNA TGTGCCAGCAGTTTCACGCAGGGACGGGGGAGCGAAAAACTGTTTTTT.